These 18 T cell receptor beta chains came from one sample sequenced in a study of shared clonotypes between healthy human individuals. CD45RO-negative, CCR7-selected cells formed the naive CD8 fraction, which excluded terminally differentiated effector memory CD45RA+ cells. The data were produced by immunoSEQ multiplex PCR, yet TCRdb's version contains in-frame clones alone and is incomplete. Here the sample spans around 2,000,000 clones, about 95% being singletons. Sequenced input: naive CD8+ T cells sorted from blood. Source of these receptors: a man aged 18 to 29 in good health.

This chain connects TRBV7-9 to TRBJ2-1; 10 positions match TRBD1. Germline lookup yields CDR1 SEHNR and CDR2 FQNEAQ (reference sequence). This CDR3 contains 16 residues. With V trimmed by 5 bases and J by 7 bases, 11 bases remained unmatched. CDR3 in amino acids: CASSSLPGQGLNEQFF. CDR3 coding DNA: TGTGCCAGCAGCAGCTTACCGGGACAGGGGTTGAATGAGCAGTTCTTC.

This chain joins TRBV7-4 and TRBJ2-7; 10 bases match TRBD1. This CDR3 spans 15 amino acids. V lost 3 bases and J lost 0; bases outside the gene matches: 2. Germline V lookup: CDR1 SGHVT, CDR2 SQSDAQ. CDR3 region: CASSLRTGGSYEQYF. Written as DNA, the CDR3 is TGTGCCAGCAGCTTGAGGACAGGGGGCTCCTACGAGCAGTACTTC.

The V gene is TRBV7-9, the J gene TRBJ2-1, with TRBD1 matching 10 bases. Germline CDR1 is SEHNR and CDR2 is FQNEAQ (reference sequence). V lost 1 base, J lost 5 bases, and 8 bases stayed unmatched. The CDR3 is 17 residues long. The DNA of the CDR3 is TGTGCCAGCAGCTTAGTCCCGGGACAGGGGCCAGACAATGAGCAGTTCTTC. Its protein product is CASSLVPGQGPDNEQFF. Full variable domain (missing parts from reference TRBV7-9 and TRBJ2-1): DTGVSQNPRHKITKRGQNVTFRCDPISEHNRLYWYRQTLGQGPEFLTYFQNEAQLEKSRLLSDRFSAERPKGSFSTLEIQRTEQGDSAMYLCASSLVPGQGPDNEQFFGPGTRLTVL.

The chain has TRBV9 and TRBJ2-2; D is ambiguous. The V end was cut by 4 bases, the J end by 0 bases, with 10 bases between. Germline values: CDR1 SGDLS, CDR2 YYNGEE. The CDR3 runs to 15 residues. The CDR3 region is CASSPFRSNTGELFF. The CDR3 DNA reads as TGTGCCAGCAGCCCGTTTAGGTCGAACACCGGGGAGCTGTTTTTT.

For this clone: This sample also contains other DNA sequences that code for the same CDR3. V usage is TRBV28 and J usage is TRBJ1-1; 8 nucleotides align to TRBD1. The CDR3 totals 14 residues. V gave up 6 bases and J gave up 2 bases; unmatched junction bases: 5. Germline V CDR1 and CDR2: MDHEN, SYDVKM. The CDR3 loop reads CASSSTGGNTEAFF. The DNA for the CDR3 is TGTGCCAGCAGCTCTACAGGGGGAAACACTGAAGCTTTCTTT.

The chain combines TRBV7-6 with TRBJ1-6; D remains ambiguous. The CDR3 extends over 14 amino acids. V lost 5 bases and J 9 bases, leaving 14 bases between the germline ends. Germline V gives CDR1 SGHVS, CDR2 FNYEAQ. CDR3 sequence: CASSLVTIGSPLHF. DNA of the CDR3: TGTGCCAGCAGCCTCGTTACGATTGGTTCACCCCTCCACTTT.

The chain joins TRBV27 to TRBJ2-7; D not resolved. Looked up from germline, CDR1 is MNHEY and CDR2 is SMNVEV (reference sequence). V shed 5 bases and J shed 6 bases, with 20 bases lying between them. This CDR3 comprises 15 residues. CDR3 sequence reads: CASSLSVVAGSEQYF. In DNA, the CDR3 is TGTGCCAGCAGTCTCTCGGTCGTAGCAGGTTCCGAGCAGTACTTC.

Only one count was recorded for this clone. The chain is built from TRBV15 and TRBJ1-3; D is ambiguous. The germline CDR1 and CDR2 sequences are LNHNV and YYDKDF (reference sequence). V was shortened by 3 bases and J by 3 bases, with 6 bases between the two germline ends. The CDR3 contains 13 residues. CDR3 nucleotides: TGTGCCACCAGCAGGGGCTATGGAAACACCATATATTTT. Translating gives CATSRGYGNTIYF. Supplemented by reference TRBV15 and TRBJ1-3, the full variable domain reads DAMVIQNPRYQVTQFGKPVTLSCSQTLNHNVMYWYQQKSSQAPKLLFHYYDKDFNNEADTPDNFQSRRPNTSFCFLDIRSPGLGDTAMYLCATSRGYGNTIYFGEGSWLTVV.

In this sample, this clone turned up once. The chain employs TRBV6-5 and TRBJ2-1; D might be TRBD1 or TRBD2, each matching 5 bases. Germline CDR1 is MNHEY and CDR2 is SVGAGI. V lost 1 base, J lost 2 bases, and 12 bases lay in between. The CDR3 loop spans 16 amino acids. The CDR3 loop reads CASSYYAGTTYNEQFF. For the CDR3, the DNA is TGTGCCAGCAGTTACTACGCCGGGACCACCTACAATGAGCAGTTCTTC.

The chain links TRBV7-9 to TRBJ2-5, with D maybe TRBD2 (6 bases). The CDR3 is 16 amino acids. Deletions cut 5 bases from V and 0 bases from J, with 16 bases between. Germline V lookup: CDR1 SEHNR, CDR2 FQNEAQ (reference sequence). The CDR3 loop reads CASSPMVAGYQETQYF. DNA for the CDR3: TGTGCCAGCAGCCCCATGGTGGCGGGATACCAAGAGACCCAGTACTTC.

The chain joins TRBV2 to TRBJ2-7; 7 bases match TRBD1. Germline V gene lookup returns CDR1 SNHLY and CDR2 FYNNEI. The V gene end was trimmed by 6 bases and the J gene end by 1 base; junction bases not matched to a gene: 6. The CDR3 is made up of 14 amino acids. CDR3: CASSPRTGSYEQYF. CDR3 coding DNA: TGTGCCAGCAGCCCCCGGACAGGTTCCTACGAGCAGTACTTC.

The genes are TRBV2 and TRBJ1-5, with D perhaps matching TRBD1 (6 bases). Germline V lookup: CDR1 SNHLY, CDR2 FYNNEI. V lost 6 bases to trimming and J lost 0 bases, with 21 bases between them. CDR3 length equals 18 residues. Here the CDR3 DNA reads TGTGCCAGCAGCACAATCCCGTCGGGGGGCTATAGCAATCAGCCCCAGCATTTT. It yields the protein CASSTIPSGGYSNQPQHF. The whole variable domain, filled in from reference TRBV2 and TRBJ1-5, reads EPEVTQTPSHQVTQMGQEVILRCVPISNHLYFYWYRQILGQKVEFLVSFYNNEISEKSEIFDDQFSVERPDGSNFTLKIRSTKLEDSAMYFCASSTIPSGGYSNQPQHFGDGTRLSIL.

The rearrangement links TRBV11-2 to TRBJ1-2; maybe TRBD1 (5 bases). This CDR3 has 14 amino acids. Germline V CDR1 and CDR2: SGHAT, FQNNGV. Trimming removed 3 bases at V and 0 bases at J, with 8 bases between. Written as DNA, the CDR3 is TGTGCCAGCAGCTTGTCAGGGCCTAACTATGGCTACACCTTC. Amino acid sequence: CASSLSGPNYGYTF.

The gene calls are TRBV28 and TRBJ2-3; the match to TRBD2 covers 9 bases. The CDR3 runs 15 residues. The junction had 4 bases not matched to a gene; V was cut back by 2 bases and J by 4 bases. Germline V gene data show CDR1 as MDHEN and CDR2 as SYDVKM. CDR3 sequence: CASSLGREGPDTQYF. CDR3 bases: TGTGCCAGCAGTTTAGGGCGGGAGGGCCCAGATACGCAGTATTTT.

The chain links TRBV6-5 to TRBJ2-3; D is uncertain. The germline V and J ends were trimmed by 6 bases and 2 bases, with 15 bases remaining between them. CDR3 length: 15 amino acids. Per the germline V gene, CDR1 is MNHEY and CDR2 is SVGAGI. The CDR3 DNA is TGTGCCAGCAGCCGTGACCTTGGCCCCACAGATACGCAGTATTTT. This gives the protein CASSRDLGPTDTQYF.

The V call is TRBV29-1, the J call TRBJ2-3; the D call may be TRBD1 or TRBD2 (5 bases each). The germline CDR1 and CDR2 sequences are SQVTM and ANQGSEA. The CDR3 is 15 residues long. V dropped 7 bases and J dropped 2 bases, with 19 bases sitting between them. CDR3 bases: TGCAGCGCCCTGGGGGACCCTTCTTTCACAGATACGCAGTATTTT. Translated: CSALGDPSFTDTQYF.

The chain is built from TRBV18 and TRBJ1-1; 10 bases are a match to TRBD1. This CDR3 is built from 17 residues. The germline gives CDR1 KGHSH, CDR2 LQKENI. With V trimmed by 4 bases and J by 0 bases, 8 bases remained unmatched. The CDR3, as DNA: TGTGCCAGCTCACATGGGACAGGGGTAGTGATGAACACTGAAGCTTTCTTT. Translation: CASSHGTGVVMNTEAFF.

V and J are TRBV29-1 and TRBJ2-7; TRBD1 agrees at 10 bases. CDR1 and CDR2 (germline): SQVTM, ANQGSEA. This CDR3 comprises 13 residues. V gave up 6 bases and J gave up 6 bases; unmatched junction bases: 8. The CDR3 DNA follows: TGCAGCGTGGCCGGGACAGGGGTGTCCGAGCAGTACTTC. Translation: CSVAGTGVSEQYF.